A selection of T cell receptor beta chains follows, all from one sample in a study of T cell responses to AZD1222 COVID-19 vaccine. Sequencing used immunoSEQ multiplex PCR; TCRdb keeps in-frame clones, though not all of them. The sample records around 120,000 clones, 92% being singletons. This sample comprised peripheral blood, obtained on day 0 of AZD1222 vaccination. The receptors shown here come from an adult in good health. The CDR3 runs from the conserved cysteine through the conserved F or W. The D gene is left open where the match is weak. Size is stated for part of the rows, as once, few or many counts, or as a class when the clone is expanded.

j_call | d_call | v_call | cdr3_length | clone_size | cdr3_aa | cdr3_nt
TRBJ2-3 | . | TRBV6-4 | 14 | . | CASSRTPSTDTQYF | TGTGCCAGCAGCCGGACACCTAGCACAGATACGCAGTATTTT
TRBJ2-1 | . | TRBV6-4 | 15 | . | CASQSPGASYNEQFF | TGTGCCAGTCAAAGTCCGGGGGCCTCCTACAATGAGCAGTTCTTC
TRBJ2-1 | TRBD2 | TRBV7-9 | 12 | . | CASSSLAGQQFF | TGTGCCAGCAGCTCACTAGCGGGGCAGCAGTTCTTC
TRBJ2-7 | . | TRBV6-2/TRBV6-3 | 14 | few | CASSLVFGADEQYF | TGTGCCAGCAGTTTGGTTTTCGGGGCTGACGAGCAGTACTTC
TRBJ1-6 | TRBD1 | TRBV4-1 | 14 | . | CASSPGQYNSPLHF | TGCGCCAGCAGTCCGGGACAGTATAATTCACCCCTCCACTTT
TRBJ1-4 | . | TRBV7-9 | 12 | . | CASSLELEKLFF | TGTGCCAGCAGCTTAGAACTTGAAAAACTGTTTTTT
TRBJ1-2 | TRBD1 | TRBV4-3 | 15 | . | CASSQDSQGAFGYTF | TGCGCCAGCAGCCAAGATAGTCAGGGGGCTTTTGGCTACACCTTC
TRBJ1-2 | . | TRBV15 | 15 | . | CATSRDSSEFYGYTF | TGTGCCACCAGCAGGGACAGTTCCGAGTTTTATGGCTACACCTTC
TRBJ2-5 | . | TRBV12-3/TRBV12-4 | 12 | . | CASSISQETQYF | TGTGCCAGCAGTATAAGCCAAGAGACCCAGTACTTC
TRBJ1-5 | . | TRBV6-1 | 13 | . | CASTTGVNQPQHF | TGTGCCAGCACAACCGGGGTAAATCAGCCCCAGCATTTT
TRBJ2-3 | . | TRBV27 | 15 | . | CASSLGWEVPDTQYF | TGTGCCAGCAGTTTAGGGTGGGAGGTCCCAGATACGCAGTATTTT
TRBJ2-7 | . | TRBV6-5 | 13 | . | CASSYAGSYEQYF | TGTGCCAGCAGTTACGCAGGTTCCTACGAGCAGTACTTC
TRBJ2-3 | . | TRBV12-5 | 16 | . | CASGLGASAGADTQYF | TGTGCTAGTGGTTTGGGAGCATCAGCCGGGGCAGATACGCAGTATTTT
TRBJ1-2 | . | TRBV2 | 15 | . | CASRERTGANYGYTF | TGTGCCAGCAGGGAAAGAACAGGAGCTAACTATGGCTACACCTTC
TRBJ2-5 | TRBD2 | TRBV6-4 | 11 | . | CARITRGSRYF | TGTGCCAGGATAACCCGCGGGAGCCGCTACTTC
TRBJ2-1 | . | TRBV10-1 | 13 | . | CASSALLAGEQFF | TGCGCCAGCAGTGCCCTACTAGCCGGTGAGCAGTTCTTC
TRBJ1-1 | . | TRBV13 | 13 | . | CASSRSMNTEAFF | TGTGCCAGCAGTCGGAGCATGAACACTGAAGCTTTCTTT
TRBJ2-4 | . | TRBV27 | 13 | . | CASTSPNENIQYF | TGTGCCAGCACCTCCCCCAACGAAAACATTCAGTACTTC
TRBJ1-2 | . | TRBV4-3 | 17 | . | CASSQDFDSLTFYGYTF | TGCGCCAGCAGCCAAGATTTTGACAGCTTGACCTTCTATGGCTACACCTTC
TRBJ2-1 | TRBD2 | TRBV27 | 14 | . | CASGLAGGDNEQFF | TGTGCCAGCGGCTTAGCGGGAGGGGACAATGAGCAGTTCTTC
TRBJ2-5 | . | TRBV10-3 | 10 | . | CAIGEETQYF | TGTGCCATCGGTGAAGAGACCCAGTACTTC
TRBJ2-7 | . | TRBV19 | 15 | . | CASSIGPSGSYEQYF | TGTGCCAGTAGTATAGGTCCGTCCGGGTCCTACGAGCAGTACTTC
TRBJ1-6 | . | TRBV4-1 | 17 | . | CASSQDTASSYNSPLHF | TGCGCCAGCAGCCAAGACACAGCGAGCTCCTATAATTCACCCCTCCACTTT
TRBJ1-1 | . | TRBV3-1/TRBV3-2 | 14 | . | CAVSGTGGDTEAFF | TGTGCCGTCTCGGGAACAGGCGGGGACACTGAAGCTTTCTTT
TRBJ1-3 | . | TRBV2 | 13 | few | CASSGRAGNTIYF | TGTGCCAGCAGTGGCAGGGCTGGAAACACCATATATTTT
TRBJ2-3 | . | TRBV10-1 | 13 | . | CASSGGGTDTQYF | TGCGCCAGCAGTGGTGGGGGCACAGATACGCAGTATTTT
TRBJ2-2 | TRBD1 | TRBV18 | 16 | . | CASSPQGQGNTGELFF | TGTGCCAGCTCACCCCAGGGACAGGGGAACACCGGGGAGCTGTTTTTT
TRBJ1-2 | TRBD1 | TRBV10-3 | 12 | once | CAITGQGQGYTF | TGTGCCATCACTGGACAGGGCCAAGGCTACACCTTC
TRBJ1-3 | . | TRBV7-2 | 15 | . | CASSLGQSSGNTIYF | TGTGCCAGCAGCTTAGGACAGAGCTCTGGAAACACCATATATTTT
TRBJ2-7 | TRBD1 | TRBV7-9 | 14 | . | CASSLGQSSYEQYF | TGTGCCAGCAGCTTGGGACAGAGCTCCTACGAGCAGTACTTC
TRBJ1-5 | . | TRBV7-2 | 15 | . | CASSLEAASNQPQHF | TGTGCCAGCAGCTTAGAGGCGGCTAGCAATCAGCCCCAGCATTTT
TRBJ2-7 | TRBD1 | TRBV11-3 | 14 | . | CASSLGTGSYEQYF | TGTGCCAGCAGCTTAGGGACAGGGTCCTACGAGCAGTACTTC
TRBJ1-5 | . | TRBV2 | 14 | . | CASSELQSNQPQHF | TGTGCCAGCAGTGAACTACAGAGCAATCAGCCCCAGCATTTT
TRBJ2-7 | TRBD1 | TRBV28 | 15 | . | CASSLRTGLSYEQYF | TGTGCCAGCAGTTTAAGGACAGGGCTTTCCTACGAGCAGTACTTC
TRBJ2-1 | TRBD2 | TRBV6-6 | 17 | . | CASSPRLAGLGINEQFF | TGTGCCAGCAGTCCACGACTAGCGGGGCTGGGGATCAATGAGCAGTTCTTC
TRBJ2-2 | . | TRBV19 | 17 | . | CASIGPGRAENTGELFF | TGTGCCAGTATTGGCCCGGGGCGGGCAGAGAACACCGGGGAGCTGTTTTTT
TRBJ2-7 | . | TRBV11-2 | 11 | . | CASSLTYEQYF | TGTGCCAGCAGCCTCACCTACGAGCAGTACTTC
TRBJ2-3 | TRBD2 | TRBV28 | 15 | . | CASFPPGTRRDTQYF | TGTGCCAGCTTCCCCCCCGGGACTAGACGAGATACGCAGTATTTT
TRBJ2-6 | . | TRBV6-5 | 14 | few | CASSLDPGANVLTF | TGTGCCAGCAGCCTCGATCCTGGGGCCAACGTCCTGACTTTC
TRBJ1-5 | TRBD1 | TRBV28 | 16 | . | CASRKTTGGIGQPQHF | TGTGCCAGCAGGAAAACGACAGGGGGTATCGGCCAGCCCCAGCATTTT
TRBJ2-7 | . | TRBV9 | 15 | . | CASSAKTASTSEQYF | TGTGCCAGCAGCGCGAAGACGGCCTCAACCTCGGAGCAGTACTTC
TRBJ1-1 | . | TRBV5-1 | 13 | . | CASSLLGGTEAFF | TGCGCCAGCAGCTTATTAGGGGGCACTGAAGCTTTCTTT
TRBJ2-6 | . | TRBV7-9 | 15 | . | CASSLWGSGANVLTF | TGTGCCAGCAGCCTCTGGGGGTCTGGGGCCAACGTCCTGACTTTC
TRBJ2-7 | . | TRBV23-1 | 22 | . | CASSARPSPGSYRTYYSYEQYF | TGCGCCAGCAGTGCGCGCCCATCCCCCGGGAGCTATAGGACCTACTACTCCTACGAGCAGTACTTC
TRBJ1-4 | TRBD1 | TRBV28 | 15 | . | CASRGGQTTNEKLFF | TGTGCCAGCAGAGGGGGACAGACAACTAATGAAAAACTGTTTTTT
TRBJ2-1 | TRBD2 | TRBV9 | 16 | . | CASSVGESGGYNEQFF | TGTGCCAGCAGCGTAGGTGAGAGCGGGGGCTACAATGAGCAGTTCTTC
TRBJ2-7 | TRBD1 | TRBV28 | 15 | . | CASSLWGQGSYEQYF | TGTGCCAGCAGTTTATGGGGACAGGGTTCCTACGAGCAGTACTTC
TRBJ2-7 | . | TRBV7-2 | 13 | . | CASSLVGTGEQYF | TGTGCCAGCAGCTTAGTGGGGACTGGGGAGCAGTACTTC
TRBJ1-6 | . | TRBV28 | 16 | . | CASNSDAWTGGSPLHF | TGTGCCAGCAACAGCGACGCCTGGACCGGAGGGTCGCCCCTCCACTTT
TRBJ1-1 | . | TRBV28 | 14 | . | CASSLLAGSTEAFF | TGTGCCAGCAGTTTATTAGCAGGGAGCACTGAAGCTTTCTTT
TRBJ1-6 | . | TRBV4-3 | 15 | . | CASSQDSGGNSPLHF | TGCGCCAGCAGCCAAGATTCGGGGGGCAATTCACCCCTCCACTTT
TRBJ1-6 | . | TRBV28 | 14 | . | CASSFGALNSPLHF | TGTGCCAGCAGTTTCGGGGCCCTAAATTCACCCCTCCACTTT
TRBJ2-2 | . | TRBV10-3 | 13 | . | CAISTTDTGELFF | TGTGCCATCAGTACGACAGACACCGGGGAGCTGTTTTTT
TRBJ1-4 | . | TRBV18 | 18 | once | CASSFNRLSTATNEKLFF | TGTGCCAGCTCATTTAACAGGTTATCAACGGCAACTAATGAAAAACTGTTTTTT